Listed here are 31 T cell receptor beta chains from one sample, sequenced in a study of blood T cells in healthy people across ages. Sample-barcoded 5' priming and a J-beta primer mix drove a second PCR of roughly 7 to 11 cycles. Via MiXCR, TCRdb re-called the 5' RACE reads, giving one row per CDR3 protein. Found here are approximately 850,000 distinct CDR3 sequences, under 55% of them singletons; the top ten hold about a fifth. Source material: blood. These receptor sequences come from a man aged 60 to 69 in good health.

CDR3 region: CSARKGPRGPDTQYF. Here the CDR3 DNA reads TGCAGTGCTAGAAAGGGACCAAGGGGCCCAGATACGCAGTATTTT. This sequence joins TRBV20-1 and TRBJ2-3, with D perhaps given as TRBD1 or TRBD2 (5 bases each). The CDR3 covers 15 residues. CDR1 and CDR2 (germline): DFQATT, SNEGSKA (reference sequence). Trimming removed 2 bases from V and 4 bases from J, with 16 bases in between.

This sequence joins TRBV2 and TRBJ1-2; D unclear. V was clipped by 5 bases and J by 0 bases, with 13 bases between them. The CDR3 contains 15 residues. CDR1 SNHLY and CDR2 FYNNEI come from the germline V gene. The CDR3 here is CASSRESEANYGYTF. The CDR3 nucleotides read TGTGCCAGCAGTCGGGAGTCTGAAGCTAACTATGGCTACACCTTC.

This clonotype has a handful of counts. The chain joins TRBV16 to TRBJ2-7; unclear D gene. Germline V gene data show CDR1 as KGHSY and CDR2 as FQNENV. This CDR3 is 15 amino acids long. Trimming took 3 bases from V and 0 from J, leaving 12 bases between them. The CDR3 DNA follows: TGTGCCAGCAGCCAGGCCACCCAGAACTCCTACGAGCAGTACTTC. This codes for CASSQATQNSYEQYF.

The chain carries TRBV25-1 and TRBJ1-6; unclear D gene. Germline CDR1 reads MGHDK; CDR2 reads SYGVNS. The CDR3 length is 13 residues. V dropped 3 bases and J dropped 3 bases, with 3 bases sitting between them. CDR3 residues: CASSDRYNSPLHF. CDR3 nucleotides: TGTGCCAGCAGTGACCGCTATAATTCACCCCTCCACTTT.

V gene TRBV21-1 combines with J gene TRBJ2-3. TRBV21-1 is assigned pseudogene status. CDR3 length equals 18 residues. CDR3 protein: CASSKVKRLGFSTDTQYF. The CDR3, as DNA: TGTGCCAGCAGCAAAGTAAAGAGGTTGGGGTTTAGCACAGATACGCAGTATTTT.

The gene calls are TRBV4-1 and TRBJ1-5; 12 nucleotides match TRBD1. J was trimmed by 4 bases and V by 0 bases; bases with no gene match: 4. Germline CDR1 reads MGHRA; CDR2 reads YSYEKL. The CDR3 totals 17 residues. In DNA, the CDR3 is TGCGCCAGCAGCCAAGAAGGGGGACAGGGGGCGAATCAGCCCCAGCATTTT. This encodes CASSQEGGQGANQPQHF.

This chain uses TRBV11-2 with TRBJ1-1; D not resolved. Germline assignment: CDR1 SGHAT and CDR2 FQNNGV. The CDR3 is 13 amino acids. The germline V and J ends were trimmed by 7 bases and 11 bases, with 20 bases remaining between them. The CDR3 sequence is CASTRGWTRGAFF. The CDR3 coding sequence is TGTGCCAGCACCCGCGGGTGGACCCGAGGGGCTTTCTTT.

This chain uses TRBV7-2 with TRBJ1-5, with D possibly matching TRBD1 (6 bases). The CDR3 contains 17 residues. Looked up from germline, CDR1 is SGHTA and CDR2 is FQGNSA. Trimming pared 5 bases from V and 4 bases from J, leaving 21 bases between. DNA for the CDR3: TGTGCCAGCAGCCTACTCCTACAGGGCTCGGGGAATCAGCCCCAGCATTTT. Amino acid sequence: CASSLLLQGSGNQPQHF. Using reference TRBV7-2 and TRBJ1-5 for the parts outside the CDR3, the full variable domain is GAGVSQSPSNKVTEKGKDVELRCDPISGHTALYWYRQSLGQGLEFLIYFQGNSAPDKSGLPSDRFSAERTGGSVSTLTIQRTQQEDSAVYLCASSLLLQGSGNQPQHFGDGTRLSIL.

This CDR3 reads CSARAGELSNLHF. CDR3 DNA: TGCAGTGCTAGAGCGGGGGAATTGAGTAACCTCCACTTT. The chain links TRBV20-1 to TRBJ1-6, with D maybe TRBD1 (5 bases). The germline V and J ends were trimmed by 1 base and 15 bases, with 16 bases remaining between them. The CDR3 has 13 amino acids. Germline values: CDR1 DFQATT, CDR2 SNEGSKA (reference sequence).

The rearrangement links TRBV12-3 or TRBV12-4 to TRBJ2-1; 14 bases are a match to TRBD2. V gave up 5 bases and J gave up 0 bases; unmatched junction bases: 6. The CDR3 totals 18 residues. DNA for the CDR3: TGTGCCAGCAGTCGGGGACTAGCGGGGGCCAGCTCCTACAATGAGCAGTTCTTC. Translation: CASSRGLAGASSYNEQFF.

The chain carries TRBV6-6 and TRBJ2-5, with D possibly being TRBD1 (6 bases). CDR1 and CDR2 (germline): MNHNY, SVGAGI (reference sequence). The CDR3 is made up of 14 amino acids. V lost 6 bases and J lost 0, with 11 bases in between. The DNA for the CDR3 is TGTGCCAGCAGAGTCCGGGACAACCAAGAGACCCAGTACTTC. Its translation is CASRVRDNQETQYF.

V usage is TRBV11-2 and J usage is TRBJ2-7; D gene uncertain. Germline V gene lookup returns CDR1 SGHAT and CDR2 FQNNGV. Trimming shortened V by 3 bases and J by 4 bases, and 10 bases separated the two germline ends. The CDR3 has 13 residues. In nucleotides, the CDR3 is TGTGCCAGCAGCTTCGGCAAAAATTACGAGCAGTACTTC. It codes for CASSFGKNYEQYF.

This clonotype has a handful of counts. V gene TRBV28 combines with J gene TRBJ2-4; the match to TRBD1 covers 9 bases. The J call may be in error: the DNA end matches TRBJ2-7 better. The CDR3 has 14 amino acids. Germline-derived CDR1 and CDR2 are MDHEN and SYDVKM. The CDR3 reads CASSWDRVSYEQYF. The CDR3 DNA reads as TGTGCCAGCAGTTGGGACAGGGTGAGCTACGAGCAGTACTTC.

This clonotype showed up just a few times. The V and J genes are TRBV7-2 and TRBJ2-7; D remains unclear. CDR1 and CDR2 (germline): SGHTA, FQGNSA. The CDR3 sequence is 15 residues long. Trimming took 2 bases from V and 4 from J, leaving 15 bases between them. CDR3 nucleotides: TGTGCCAGCAGCTTAAGTGAGATTTACGTGTACGAGCAGTACTTC. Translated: CASSLSEIYVYEQYF.

The CDR3 DNA sequence: TGTGCCAGCGTTGCCGGAGATACCTACAATGAGCAGTACTTC. Translated: CASVAGDTYNEQYF. The chain employs TRBV28 and TRBJ2-7; D remains unclear. This CDR3 is built from 14 residues. Germline V gene sequence: CDR1 MDHEN, CDR2 SYDVKM. V lost 8 bases, J lost 7 bases, and 21 bases lay in between.

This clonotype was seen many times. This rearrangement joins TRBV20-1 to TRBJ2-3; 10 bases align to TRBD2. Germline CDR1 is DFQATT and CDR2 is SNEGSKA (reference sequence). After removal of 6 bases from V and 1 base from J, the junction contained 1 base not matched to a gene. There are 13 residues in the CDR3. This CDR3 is CSAGTSGTDTQYF. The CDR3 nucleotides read TGCAGTGCCGGGACTAGCGGCACAGATACGCAGTATTTT.

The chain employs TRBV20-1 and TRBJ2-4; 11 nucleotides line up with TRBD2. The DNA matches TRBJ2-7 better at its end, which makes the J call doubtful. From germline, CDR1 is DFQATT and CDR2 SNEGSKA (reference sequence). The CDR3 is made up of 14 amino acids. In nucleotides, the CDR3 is TGCAGTGCTAGTACTAGCGGGGGCTCCTACGAGCAGTACTTC. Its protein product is CSASTSGGSYEQYF.

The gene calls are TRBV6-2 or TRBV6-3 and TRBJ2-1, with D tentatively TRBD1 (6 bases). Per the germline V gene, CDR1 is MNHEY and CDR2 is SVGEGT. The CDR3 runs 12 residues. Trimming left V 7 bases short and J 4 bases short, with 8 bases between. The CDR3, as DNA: TGTGCCAGCAACGACAGGTACAATGAGCAGTTCTTC. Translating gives CASNDRYNEQFF.

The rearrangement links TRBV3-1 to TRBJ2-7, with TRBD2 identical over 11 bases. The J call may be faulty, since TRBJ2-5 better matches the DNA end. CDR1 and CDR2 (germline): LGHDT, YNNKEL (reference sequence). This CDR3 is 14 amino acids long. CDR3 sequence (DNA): TGTGCCAGCAGCCTCCGGACTAGCGGGGAGACCCAGTACTTC. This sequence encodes CASSLRTSGETQYF.

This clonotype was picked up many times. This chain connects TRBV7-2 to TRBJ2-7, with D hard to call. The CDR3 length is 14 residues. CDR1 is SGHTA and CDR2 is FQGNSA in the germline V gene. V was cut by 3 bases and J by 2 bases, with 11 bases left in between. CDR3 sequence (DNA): TGTGCCAGCAGCTTGGACGGAACCCCCTACGAGCAGTACTTC. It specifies CASSLDGTPYEQYF. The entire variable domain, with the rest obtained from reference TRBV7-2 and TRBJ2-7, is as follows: GAGVSQSPSNKVTEKGKDVELRCDPISGHTALYWYRQSLGQGLEFLIYFQGNSAPDKSGLPSDRFSAERTGGSVSTLTIQRTQQEDSAVYLCASSLDGTPYEQYFGPGTRLTVT.

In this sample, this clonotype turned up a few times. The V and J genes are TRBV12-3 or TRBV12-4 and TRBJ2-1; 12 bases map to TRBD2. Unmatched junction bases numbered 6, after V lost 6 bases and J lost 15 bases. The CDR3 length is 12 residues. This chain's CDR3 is CASRRTSGVGFF. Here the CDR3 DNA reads TGTGCCAGCAGAAGGACTAGCGGGGTCGGGTTCTTC.

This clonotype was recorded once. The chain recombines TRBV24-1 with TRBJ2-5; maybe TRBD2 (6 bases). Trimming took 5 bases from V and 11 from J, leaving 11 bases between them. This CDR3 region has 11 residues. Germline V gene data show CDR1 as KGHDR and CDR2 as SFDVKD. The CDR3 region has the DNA TGTGCCACCAGTGCCGGGGGTGAGCAGTACTTC. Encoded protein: CATSAGGEQYF.

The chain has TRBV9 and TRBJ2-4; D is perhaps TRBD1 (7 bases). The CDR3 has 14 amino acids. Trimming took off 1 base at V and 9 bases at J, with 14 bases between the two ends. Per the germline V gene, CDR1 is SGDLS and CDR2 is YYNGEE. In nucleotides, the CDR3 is TGTGCCAGCAGCGTACGACAGGGAGGTGGCATTCAGTACTTC. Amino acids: CASSVRQGGGIQYF.

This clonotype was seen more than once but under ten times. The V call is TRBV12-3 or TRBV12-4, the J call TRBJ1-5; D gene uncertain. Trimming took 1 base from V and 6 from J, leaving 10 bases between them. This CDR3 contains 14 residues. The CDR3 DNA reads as TGTGCCAGCAGTTTAGAGCTAGATTCTCAGCCCCAGCATTTT. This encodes CASSLELDSQPQHF.

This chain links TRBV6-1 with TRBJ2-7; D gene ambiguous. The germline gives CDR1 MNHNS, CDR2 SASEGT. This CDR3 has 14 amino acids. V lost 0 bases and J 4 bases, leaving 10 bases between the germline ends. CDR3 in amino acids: CASSEAPGSYEQYF. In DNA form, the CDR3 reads TGTGCCAGCAGTGAAGCTCCGGGCAGTTACGAGCAGTACTTC.

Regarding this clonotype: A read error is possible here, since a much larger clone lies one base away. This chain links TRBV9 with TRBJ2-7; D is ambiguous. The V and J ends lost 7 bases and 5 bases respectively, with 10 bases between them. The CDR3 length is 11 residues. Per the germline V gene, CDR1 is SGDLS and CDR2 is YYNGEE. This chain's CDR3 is CASGDGDEQYF. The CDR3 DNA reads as TGTGCCAGCGGAGACGGAGACGAGCAGTACTTC.

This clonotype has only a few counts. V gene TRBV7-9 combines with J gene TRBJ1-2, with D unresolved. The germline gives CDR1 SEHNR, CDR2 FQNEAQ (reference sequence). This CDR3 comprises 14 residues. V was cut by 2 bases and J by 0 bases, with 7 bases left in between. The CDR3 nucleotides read TGTGCCAGCAGCTTAATGCAGACTAACTATGGCTACACCTTC. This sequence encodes CASSLMQTNYGYTF.

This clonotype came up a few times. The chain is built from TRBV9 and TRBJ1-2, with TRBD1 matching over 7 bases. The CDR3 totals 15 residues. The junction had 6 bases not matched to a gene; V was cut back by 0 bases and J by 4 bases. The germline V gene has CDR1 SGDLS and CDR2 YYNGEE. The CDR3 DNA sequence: TGTGCCAGCAGCGTAGCTTCACAGGGGCTCTATGGCTACACCTTC. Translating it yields CASSVASQGLYGYTF.

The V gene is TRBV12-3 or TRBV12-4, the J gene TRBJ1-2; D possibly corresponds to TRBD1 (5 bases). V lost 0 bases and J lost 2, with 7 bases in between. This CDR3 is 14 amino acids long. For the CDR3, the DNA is TGTGCCAGCAGTTTAGCTAACAGGAACTATGGCTACACCTTC. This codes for CASSLANRNYGYTF.

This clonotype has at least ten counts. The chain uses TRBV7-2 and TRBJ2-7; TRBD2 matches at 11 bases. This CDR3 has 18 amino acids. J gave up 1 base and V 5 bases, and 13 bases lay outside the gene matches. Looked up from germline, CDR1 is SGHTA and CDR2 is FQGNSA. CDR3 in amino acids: CASSPRGRGTSGSYEQYF. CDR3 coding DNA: TGTGCCAGCAGCCCTAGAGGTCGGGGGACTAGCGGTTCCTACGAGCAGTACTTC.

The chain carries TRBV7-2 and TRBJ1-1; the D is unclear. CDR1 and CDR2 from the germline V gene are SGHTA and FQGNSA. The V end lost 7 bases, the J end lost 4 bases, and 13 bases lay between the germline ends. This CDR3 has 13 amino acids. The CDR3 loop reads CASTRGRVTEAFF. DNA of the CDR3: TGTGCCAGCACACGGGGTAGAGTCACTGAAGCTTTCTTT. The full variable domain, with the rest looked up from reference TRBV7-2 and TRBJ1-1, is GAGVSQSPSNKVTEKGKDVELRCDPISGHTALYWYRQSLGQGLEFLIYFQGNSAPDKSGLPSDRFSAERTGGSVSTLTIQRTQQEDSAVYLCASTRGRVTEAFFGQGTRLTVV.